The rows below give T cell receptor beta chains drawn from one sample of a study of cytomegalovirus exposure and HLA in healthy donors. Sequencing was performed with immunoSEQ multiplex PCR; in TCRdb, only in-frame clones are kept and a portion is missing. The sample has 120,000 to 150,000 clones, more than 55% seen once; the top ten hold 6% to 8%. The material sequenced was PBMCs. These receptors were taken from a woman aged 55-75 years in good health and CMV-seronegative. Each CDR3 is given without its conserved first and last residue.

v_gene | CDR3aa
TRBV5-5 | ASSLMEAGGYT
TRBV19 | ASTDRGPPYEQY
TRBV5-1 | ASSLGKGAVPDQETQY
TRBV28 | ASRPQGASRNYEQY
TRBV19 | ASSIVGTAQY
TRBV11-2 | ASSTEGGRWTEAF
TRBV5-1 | ASSLEGQGAPGGYT
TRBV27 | ASSLGGRVTGELF
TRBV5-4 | ASSLRLAGPTDTQY
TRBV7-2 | ASSLTGTGGAGKPQH
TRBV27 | ASTQDGYEQY
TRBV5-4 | ASSFSGGSGDTQY
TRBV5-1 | ASGLFRGKETQY
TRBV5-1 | ASSLVGNRGQTEQY
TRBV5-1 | ASSLDRAGYEQY
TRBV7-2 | ASSLGQALTGELF
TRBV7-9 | SSSLNTRDHLYEQY
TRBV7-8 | ASSLAANTYEQY
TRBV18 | ASSPPVSIDEQF
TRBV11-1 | ASSSGRTSNTDTQY
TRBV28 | ASSPGTTYNEQF
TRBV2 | ASSTRSVDTQY